This T cell receptor (beta chain) appears in the sequencing data of a study of cytomegalovirus exposure and HLA in healthy donors. Overall study results and limits: The dataset shows that most TCR sequences were rare, while some public TCRs occurred in many donors. Accurate prediction of most subjects' HLA-A and HLA-B alleles from TCR beta sequences was reported. Listed as cytomegalovirus-associated were 150 to 200 TCR beta chains. Presence/absence comparisons presumed near-even sequencing depth among donors.

The PCR was carried out with 60 Vbeta primers and 13 Jbeta primers. The method was immunoSEQ multiplex PCR; TCRdb's version includes in-frame clones alone and lacks a portion of them. The sample gives 110,000 to 150,000 clones, less than 85% of which show up once; approximately 8.3% is in the top ten. As for this clone: What it binds is not known.

This clonotype was obtained from a woman in her fifties or sixties in good health and CMV-seropositive. Material: PBMCs.

CDR3 loop: CASSATAYGDQPQHF. The DNA for the CDR3 is TGTGCCAGCAGCGCGACAGCATATGGGGATCAGCCCCAGCATTTT. This chain links TRBV9 with TRBJ1-5; TRBD1 might be the D (5 bases). The CDR3 covers 15 residues. Germline values: CDR1 SGDLS, CDR2 YYNGEE. Between the trimmed V and J ends, which lost 3 bases and 5 bases, there was a span of 15 bases.